Following are 25 T cell receptor beta chains from one sample sequenced in a study of CD8 T cells in Susac syndrome. Reverse transcription of about 0.5 to 1 ug RNA used random hexamers. TCRdb used MiXCR to reprocess the immunoSEQ multiplex PCR reads, holding one entry per CDR3 protein. In the table there are roughly 120,000 distinct CDR3 sequences, 90% to 95% of which are singletons. The sequenced material came from CD4+ T cells from PBMCs. The source of these receptors is a human donor with multiple sclerosis.

This sequence joins TRBV7-9 and TRBJ1-2; D call uncertain. V was clipped by 1 base and J by 1 base, with 10 bases between them. Germline V gene sequence: CDR1 SEHNR, CDR2 FQNEAQ (reference sequence). This CDR3 has 15 amino acids. For the CDR3, the DNA is TGTGCCAGCAGCTTAGGGTCGGCGGGTAACTATGGCTACACCTTC. Its protein product is CASSLGSAGNYGYTF.

Here the CDR3 reads CASSLDQYEQYF. The CDR3 DNA sequence: TGCGCCAGCAGCTTGGATCAGTACGAGCAGTACTTC. The chain is built from TRBV5-1 and TRBJ2-7; D unclear. CDR3 length: 12 amino acids. V was cut by 0 bases and J by 4 bases, with 5 bases left in between. Germline V lookup: CDR1 SGHRS, CDR2 YFSETQ.

The J gene is TRBJ2-7, the V gene TRBV7-2; TRBD1 might be the D (5 bases). With 5 bases removed from V and 0 bases from J, the gap between germline ends came to 11 bases. The CDR3 contains 14 residues. Germline loops: CDR1 SGHTA, CDR2 FQGNSA. CDR3 protein: CASSLQDRSYEQYF. CDR3 DNA: TGTGCCAGCAGCCTACAGGACCGCTCCTACGAGCAGTACTTC.

This clonotype was recorded once. This chain joins TRBV19 and TRBJ2-1; D gene ambiguous. The CDR3 consists of 12 residues. From germline, CDR1 is LNHDA and CDR2 SQIVND (reference sequence). The V gene lost 5 bases and the J gene lost 10 bases, with 12 bases spanning the gap. The DNA of the CDR3 is TGTGCCAGTAGTCCCGTAGCCGGGGAGCAGTTCTTC. Protein product: CASSPVAGEQFF.

The chain links TRBV11-2 to TRBJ2-7; 10 positions agree with TRBD1. V shed 4 bases, J shed 4 bases, and the junction held 4 bases outside the gene matches. This CDR3 has 14 residues. Germline V gene sequence: CDR1 SGHAT, CDR2 FQNNGV. The CDR3 sequence is CASSSGTGAYEQYF. The CDR3 nucleotides are TGTGCCAGCAGCTCCGGGACAGGGGCGTACGAGCAGTACTTC.

The rearrangement uses TRBV28 and TRBJ1-5; no definite D call. Trimming took off 5 bases at V and 5 bases at J, with 10 bases between the two ends. Looked up from germline, CDR1 is MDHEN and CDR2 is SYDVKM. CDR3 length equals 13 residues. Written as DNA, the CDR3 is TGTGCCAGCAGTCCCCTCTCGCATCAGCCCCAGCATTTT. Protein: CASSPLSHQPQHF.

The chain uses TRBV7-2 and TRBJ1-6; the D gene is possibly TRBD1 (5 bases). The CDR3 is made up of 14 amino acids. Germline-derived CDR1 and CDR2 are SGHTA and FQGNSA. Trimming left V 3 bases short and J 8 bases short, with 11 bases between. The CDR3 sequence: CASSLTVLDSPLHF. CDR3 sequence (DNA): TGTGCCAGCAGCTTGACAGTATTGGATTCACCCCTCCACTTT.

The V call is TRBV6-4, the J call TRBJ1-4; D may be TRBD1 (5 bases). The V end was cut by 6 bases, the J end by 12 bases, with 14 bases between. The germline V gene encodes CDR1 MRHNA and CDR2 SNTAGT. This CDR3 has 12 amino acids. The CDR3 DNA follows: TGTGCCAGCAGCGGGGCGGTGGCAGAACTGTTTTTT. Translating it yields CASSGAVAELFF.

This chain uses TRBV13 with TRBJ1-1; no clear D gene. Germline CDR1 PRHDT, CDR2 FYEKMQ (reference sequence). The CDR3 spans 15 residues. The ends were cut back, 0 bases at V and 0 bases at J, with 8 bases in the middle. The CDR3 sequence is CASSLGGDVNTEAFF. For the CDR3, the DNA is TGTGCCAGCAGCTTAGGTGGGGATGTGAACACTGAAGCTTTCTTT.

This chain uses TRBV3-1 with TRBJ2-1; D unclear. Trimming shortened V by 4 bases and J by 12 bases, and 10 bases separated the two germline ends. Germline-derived CDR1 and CDR2 are LGHDT and YNNKEL (reference sequence). The CDR3 extends over 11 amino acids. The CDR3 DNA reads as TGTGCCAGCAGCCCCGGCCATGGGCAGTTCTTC. Its translation: CASSPGHGQFF.

The chain combines TRBV29-1 with TRBJ1-2; D may be TRBD1 (5 bases). Germline values: CDR1 SQVTM, CDR2 ANQGSEA. The CDR3 sequence is 11 residues long. The V end lost 3 bases, the J end lost 8 bases, and 10 bases lay between the germline ends. CDR3 region: CSVELGEGYTF. The CDR3 bases are TGCAGCGTTGAGTTAGGGGAAGGCTACACCTTC.

CDR3 nucleotides: TGTGCCAGTAGTGCCACAGGGAACTATGGCTACACCTTC. As protein: CASSATGNYGYTF. V and J are TRBV19 and TRBJ1-2; maybe TRBD1 (6 bases). The length of the CDR3 is 13 residues. The germline gives CDR1 LNHDA, CDR2 SQIVND (reference sequence). V lost 5 bases and J 2 bases, leaving 9 bases between the germline ends.

The chain couples TRBV19 to TRBJ2-3; TRBD2 matches 9 bases. V lost 5 bases and J lost 6; bases outside the gene matches: 3. CDR1 and CDR2 (germline): LNHDA, SQIVND (reference sequence). CDR3 length equals 13 residues. CDR3 in DNA: TGTGCCAGTAGTGCGGGGGGGATGGATACGCAGTATTTT. Its protein is CASSAGGMDTQYF.

This clonotype was seen a single time. The chain recombines TRBV5-4 with TRBJ1-1; TRBD1 agrees at 10 bases. This CDR3 comprises 18 residues. CDR1 is SGHNT, CDR2 YYREEE, per germline (reference sequence). V gave up 4 bases and J gave up 4 bases; unmatched junction bases: 16. CDR3 bases: TGTGCCAGCAGCAACGGAAAAGTGTACCGGACAGGGGGCACTGAAGCTTTCTTT. Translating gives CASSNGKVYRTGGTEAFF.

J is TRBJ1-1 and V is TRBV7-8; TRBD1 might be the D (5 bases). The germline gives CDR1 SGHVS, CDR2 FQNEAQ. The CDR3 runs 16 residues. V lost 5 bases, J lost 1 base, and 17 bases lay in between. The CDR3 protein is CASSASQTAPNTEAFF. The CDR3, as DNA: TGTGCCAGCAGCGCCTCTCAGACAGCCCCGAACACTGAAGCTTTCTTT.

This chain joins TRBV2 and TRBJ2-7, with TRBD1 matching over 10 bases. Germline-derived CDR1 and CDR2 are SNHLY and FYNNEI. The junction had 10 bases not matched to a gene; V was cut back by 5 bases and J by 6 bases. This CDR3 has 15 residues. For the CDR3, the DNA is TGTGCCAGCAGTCCTCCGAGACAGGGGGCGCCCGAGCAGTACTTC. It specifies CASSPPRQGAPEQYF. Looking up the rest from reference TRBV2 and TRBJ2-7 gives the full variable domain: EPEVTQTPSHQVTQMGQEVILRCVPISNHLYFYWYRQILGQKVEFLVSFYNNEISEKSEIFDDQFSVERPDGSNFTLKIRSTKLEDSAMYFCASSPPRQGAPEQYFGPGTRLTVT.

CDR3 in amino acids: CATLGGYSNQPQHF. CDR3 nucleotides: TGTGCCACCCTGGGAGGGTATAGCAATCAGCCCCAGCATTTT. The chain combines TRBV24-1 with TRBJ1-5, with no clear D. The germline V and J ends were trimmed by 9 bases and 0 bases, with 11 bases remaining between them. The CDR3 has 14 residues. The germline V gene has CDR1 KGHDR and CDR2 SFDVKD.

The chain combines TRBV4-3 with TRBJ2-3; D not certain. Trimming cost V 4 bases and J 5 bases, with 10 bases left between them. Looked up from germline, CDR1 is LGHNA and CDR2 is YSLEER. This CDR3 spans 13 amino acids. CDR3 residues: CASSPPDQDTQYF. In DNA, the CDR3 is TGCGCCAGCAGCCCCCCAGATCAAGATACGCAGTATTTT.

The DNA for the CDR3 is TGTGCCAGCAGCTTAGGAGCCGTCGGGGCGGAGAAGGGTTATGGCTACACCTTC. Encoded protein: CASSLGAVGAEKGYGYTF. V gene TRBV7-2 combines with J gene TRBJ1-2; possible D gene TRBD1, 5 bases. Germline V gives CDR1 SGHTA, CDR2 FQGNSA. The CDR3 has 18 amino acids. The V end was cut by 1 base, the J end by 5 bases, with 23 bases between.

The chain is built from TRBV18 and TRBJ2-5; the match to TRBD1 covers 7 bases. With V trimmed by 3 bases and J by 2 bases, 3 bases remained unmatched. The CDR3 totals 14 residues. CDR1 is KGHSH, CDR2 LQKENI, per germline. The CDR3 loop is CASSPPGQQETQYF. The CDR3 DNA follows: TGTGCCAGCTCACCCCCGGGACAGCAAGAGACCCAGTACTTC.

The J gene is TRBJ2-1, the V gene TRBV29-1, with D possibly matching TRBD2 (7 bases). Germline V lookup: CDR1 SQVTM, CDR2 ANQGSEA. This CDR3 is built from 11 residues. V was cut by 2 bases and J by 9 bases, with 8 bases left in between. DNA of the CDR3: TGCAGCGTTGAAAGGGGGGGTGAGCAGTTCTTC. It codes for CSVERGGEQFF.

This rearrangement joins TRBV28 to TRBJ2-7; maybe TRBD2 (5 bases). CDR3 length: 14 residues. Germline V gene data show CDR1 as MDHEN and CDR2 as SYDVKM. Trimming left V 8 bases short and J 3 bases short, with 17 bases between. The CDR3 DNA is TGTGCCAGCTGTCCTACGAGCGGACTCTACGAGCAGTACTTC. Its protein is CASCPTSGLYEQYF.

The V call is TRBV7-8, the J call TRBJ1-2; D is undetermined. Germline assignment: CDR1 SGHVS and CDR2 FQNEAQ. With 1 base removed from V and 2 bases from J, the gap between germline ends came to 8 bases. The CDR3 extends over 14 amino acids. CDR3 loop: CASSLGAQNYGYTF. CDR3 sequence (DNA): TGTGCCAGCAGCTTAGGAGCACAAAACTATGGCTACACCTTC.

The chain combines TRBV19 with TRBJ1-6; a possible D gene is TRBD1 (6 bases). The germline gives CDR1 LNHDA, CDR2 SQIVND (reference sequence). This CDR3 has 15 amino acids. The V gene lost 4 bases and the J gene lost 9 bases, with 16 bases spanning the gap. In DNA, the CDR3 is TGTGCCAGTAGTACTTCACAGGGACAATTTTCACCCCTCCACTTT. Protein product: CASSTSQGQFSPLHF.

The chain couples TRBV28 to TRBJ1-5; the D is unclear. This CDR3 comprises 13 residues. The germline gives CDR1 MDHEN, CDR2 SYDVKM. The ends were cut back, 6 bases at V and 4 bases at J, with 10 bases in the middle. Written as DNA, the CDR3 is TGTGCCAGCAGGGGGAAGCCTAATCAGCCCCAGCATTTT. It specifies CASRGKPNQPQHF.